These T cell receptor beta chains were read from a single sample in a study of cytomegalovirus exposure and HLA in healthy donors. The protocol was immunoSEQ multiplex PCR, while the TCRdb copy is restricted to in-frame clones and leaves out a portion. The sample has about 98,000 clones; 55% to 75% are singletons. Sequencing was performed on PBMCs. The receptors were sampled from a man aged 45-60 years in good health and CMV-seronegative. Both conserved end residues are part of each CDR3. Each record gives: D gene, J gene, clone size, V gene, CDR3 protein, CDR3 DNA. The D gene is left open where the match is weak. Size is omitted from some rows. Given values are once, few, many or a class for expanded clones.

>NA|TRBJ1-3|few|TRBV29-1
CSVVDSPLTSTGNTIYF
TGCAGCGTTGTTGACAGCCCTCTCACTAGCACTGGAAACACCATATATTTT
>NA|TRBJ1-1|once|TRBV6-1
CASSDVQGAFF
TGTGCCAGCAGTGATGTTCAGGGAGCTTTCTTT
>NA|TRBJ2-7|NA|TRBV20-1
CSASLGAEQYF
TGCAGTGCCAGTCTAGGGGCCGAGCAGTACTTC
>TRBD1|TRBJ1-4|NA|TRBV6-5
CASSYAGGGEKLFF
TGTGCCAGCAGTTACGCAGGGGGAGGTGAAAAACTGTTTTTT
>TRBD1|TRBJ2-4|NA|TRBV7-9
CASSPGQGRAKNIQYF
TGTGCCAGCAGCCCGGGACAGGGACGAGCCAAAAACATTCAGTACTTC
>TRBD1|TRBJ2-2|NA|TRBV7-2
CASSLKGQGALFTGELFF
TGTGCCAGCAGCTTAAAGGGACAGGGGGCCTTGTTCACCGGGGAGCTGTTTTTT
>NA|TRBJ1-5|NA|TRBV7-2
CASREAGNQPQHF
TGTGCCAGCAGGGAAGCAGGGAATCAGCCCCAGCATTTT
>NA|TRBJ2-5|NA|TRBV7-2
CASSLVIGQEAQYF
TGTGCCAGCAGCTTAGTAATCGGACAAGAGGCCCAGTACTTC
>TRBD2|TRBJ2-3|NA|TRBV11-2
CASTPAGGPDTQYF
TGTGCCAGCACCCCGGCGGGGGGCCCAGATACGCAGTATTTT
>TRBD1|TRBJ2-1|NA|TRBV18
CASSPGQGANNEQFF
TGTGCCAGCTCACCAGGACAGGGGGCGAACAATGAGCAGTTCTTC
>NA|TRBJ2-3|NA|TRBV7-2
CASSSNSRARRPTDTQYF
TGTGCCAGCAGCTCAAATTCCAGGGCCCGACGCCCAACAGATACGCAGTATTTT
>TRBD1|TRBJ2-2|few|TRBV27
CASSLEPGGTGELFF
TGTGCCAGCAGTTTAGAGCCAGGGGGCACCGGGGAGCTGTTTTTT
>NA|TRBJ2-3|few|TRBV18
CASSPRREPGQPTDTQYF
TGTGCCAGCTCACCACGAAGAGAACCGGGACAACCCACAGATACGCAGTATTTT
>NA|TRBJ2-5|NA|TRBV20-1
CSARSGGGWYF
TGCAGTGCTAGATCCGGAGGCGGGTGGTACTTC
>NA|TRBJ2-3|NA|TRBV7-2
CASSFERFDTQYF
TGTGCCAGCAGCTTCGAGCGTTTCGATACGCAGTATTTT
>NA|TRBJ2-7|once|TRBV15
CATSRDRDSYEQYF
TGTGCCACCAGCAGAGACCGGGATTCCTACGAGCAGTACTTC
>NA|TRBJ2-3|NA|TRBV6-6
CASANSHTQYF
TGTGCCAGCGCTAATTCCCATACGCAGTATTTT
>NA|TRBJ2-3|NA|TRBV15
CATRSMGGSTDTQYF
TGTGCCACCAGGTCAATGGGGGGAAGCACAGATACGCAGTATTTT
>NA|TRBJ1-1|NA|TRBV6-4
CASSVRGNTEAFF
TGTGCCAGCAGTGTAAGGGGTAACACTGAAGCTTTCTTT
>NA|TRBJ2-3|many|TRBV2
CASRRVSTDTQYF
TGTGCCAGCAGGCGGGTTAGCACAGATACGCAGTATTTT
>NA|TRBJ2-5|NA|TRBV11-2
CASSLGVGETQYF
TGTGCCAGCAGCTTAGGTGTCGGAGAGACCCAGTACTTC
>NA|TRBJ2-1|few|TRBV5-1
CASSLTGGVYNEQFF
TGCGCCAGCAGCTTGACAGGTGGGGTCTACAATGAGCAGTTCTTC
>TRBD1|TRBJ1-5|NA|TRBV19
CASSITFRGSNQPQHF
TGTGCCAGTAGTATCACCTTCAGGGGGAGCAATCAGCCCCAGCATTTT